Listed below are T cell receptor beta chains from one sample, sequenced in a study of response to subunit inactivated influenza vaccine. TCRdb analysed the RT-PCR reads with MiXCR anew, one entry per CDR3 protein. Among about 620,000 distinct CDR3 sequences listed, about 10% were seen once. These same records also appear under a second study, on T cells expressing NK-cell markers.

The material sequenced was PBMCs from blood, taken on the day of vaccination. The receptors come from a man between 45 and 60 years old who received an inactivated influenza vaccine. CDR3s include the opening cysteine and the closing phenylalanine or tryptophan. Each record gives: V gene, J gene, clone size, D gene, CDR3 DNA, CDR3 protein. The D gene is left open where the match is weak. The listing skips clone size in some rows; elsewhere it reads once, few, many or a size class.

V: TRBV20-1
J: TRBJ2-1
size: many
D: TRBD2
DNA: TGCAGTGCTAGAGACAGCGGGGGCAGCTCCTACAATGAGCAGTTCTTC
CDR3: CSARDSGGSSYNEQFF

V: TRBV5-1
J: TRBJ1-3
size: few
D: -
DNA: TGCGCCAGCAGCTTGGAAGAGGCCCGAAACACCATATATTTT
CDR3: CASSLEEARNTIYF

V: TRBV18
J: TRBJ2-1
size: -
D: -
DNA: TGTGCCAGCTCACCAGAGGGTTCCTACAATGAGCAGATCTTC
CDR3: CASSPEGSYNEQIF

V: TRBV20-1
J: TRBJ1-1
size: few
D: -
DNA: TGCAGTGCTATTAAGTTGGAAGCTTTCTTT
CDR3: CSAIKLEAFF

V: TRBV4-3
J: TRBJ2-5
size: many
D: -
DNA: TGCGCCAGCAGCCAAGATCTTAGCGGCTACCAAGAGACCCAGTACTTC
CDR3: CASSQDLSGYQETQYF

V: TRBV7-2
J: TRBJ2-1
size: few
D: -
DNA: TGTGCCAGCAGCTCGACTAGTTTTAATGAGCAGTTCTTC
CDR3: CASSSTSFNEQFF

V: TRBV20-1
J: TRBJ2-2
size: -
D: -
DNA: TGCAGTGCTCTCGCGGGACCTAGCTACGGGGAGCTGTTTTTT
CDR3: CSALAGPSYGELFF

V: TRBV6-1
J: TRBJ1-6
size: few
D: TRBD1
DNA: TGTGCCAGCAGTCGCCGGGACAGGGATAATTCACCCCTCCACTTT
CDR3: CASSRRDRDNSPLHF

V: TRBV12-3/TRBV12-4
J: TRBJ2-1
size: few
D: TRBD2
DNA: TGTGCCAGCAGTGCGCCGGGACTAGAGGGGGTCAATGAGCAGTTCTTC
CDR3: CASSAPGLEGVNEQFF

V: TRBV12-3/TRBV12-4
J: TRBJ2-1
size: -
D: -
DNA: TGTGCCAGCAGCAACCTTCGGGTCGGTGAGCAGTTCTTC
CDR3: CASSNLRVGEQFF

V: TRBV12-3/TRBV12-4
J: TRBJ2-2
size: -
D: TRBD2
DNA: TGTGCCAGCAGTCCAACCCGACTAGCGGACACCGGGGAGCTGTTTTTT
CDR3: CASSPTRLADTGELFF

V: TRBV4-3
J: TRBJ2-5
size: few
D: -
DNA: TGCGCCAGCAGCCAGGAAACGGGGCCACAAGAGACCCAGTACTTC
CDR3: CASSQETGPQETQYF

V: TRBV18
J: TRBJ2-2
size: few
D: -
DNA: TGTGCCAGCTCATCATACGGGACTTTCACCGGGGAGCTGTTTTTT
CDR3: CASSSYGTFTGELFF

V: TRBV24-1
J: TRBJ2-3
size: once
D: -
DNA: TGTGCCACCAGCACAATGGGGGATACGCAGTATTTT
CDR3: CATSTMGDTQYF

V: TRBV12-3/TRBV12-4
J: TRBJ2-3
size: once
D: -
DNA: TGTGCCAGCAGTCGCTGGTCCTCGGGCACAGATACGCAGTATTTT
CDR3: CASSRWSSGTDTQYF

V: TRBV7-6
J: TRBJ2-7
size: -
D: TRBD1
DNA: TGTGCCAGCAGCTTAGACACCGGGACAGGGGTCGAGCAGTACTTC
CDR3: CASSLDTGTGVEQYF

V: TRBV20-1
J: TRBJ2-3
size: -
D: -
DNA: TGCAGTGCTAGAGAGATGCAGCAAATTGCAGATACGCAGTATTTT
CDR3: CSAREMQQIADTQYF